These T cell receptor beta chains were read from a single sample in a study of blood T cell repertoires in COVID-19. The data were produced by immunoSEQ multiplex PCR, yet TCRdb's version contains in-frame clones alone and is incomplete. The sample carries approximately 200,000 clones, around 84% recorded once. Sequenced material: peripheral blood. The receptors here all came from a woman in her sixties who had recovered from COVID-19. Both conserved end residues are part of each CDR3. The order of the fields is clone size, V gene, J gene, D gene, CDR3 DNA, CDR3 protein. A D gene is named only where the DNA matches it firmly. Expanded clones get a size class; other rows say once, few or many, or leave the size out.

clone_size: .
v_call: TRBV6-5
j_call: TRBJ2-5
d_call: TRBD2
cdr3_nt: TGTGCCAGCAGTTACAGCGGGGGATCCGCACAGACCCAGTACTTC
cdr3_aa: CASSYSGGSAQTQYF

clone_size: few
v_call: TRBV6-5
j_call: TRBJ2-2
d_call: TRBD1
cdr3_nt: TGTGCCAGCAGCAGGCTGGGACAGGGGGGTAAGGAGCTGTTTTTT
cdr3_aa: CASSRLGQGGKELFF

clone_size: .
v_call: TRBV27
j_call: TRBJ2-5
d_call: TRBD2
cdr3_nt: TGTGCCAGCAGTGGGGAGGGTCACGAGACCCAGTACTTC
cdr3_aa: CASSGEGHETQYF

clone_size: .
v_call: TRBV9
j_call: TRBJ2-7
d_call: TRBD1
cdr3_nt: TGTGCCAGCAGCCCGACGCAGGGGGCGCGGGAGCAGTACTTC
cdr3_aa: CASSPTQGAREQYF

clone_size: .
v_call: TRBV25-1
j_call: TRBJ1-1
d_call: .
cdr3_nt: TGTGCCAGCAGTGAACACAGTATGAACACTGAAGCTTTCTTT
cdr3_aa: CASSEHSMNTEAFF

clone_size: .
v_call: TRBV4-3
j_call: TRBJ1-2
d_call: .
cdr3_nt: TGCGCCAGCAGCCAAGCCCGTATACAGGGAAACTATGGCTACACCTTC
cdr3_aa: CASSQARIQGNYGYTF

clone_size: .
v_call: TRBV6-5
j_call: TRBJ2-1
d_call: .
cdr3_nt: TGTGCCAGCAGCTTGAATGAGCAGTTCTTC
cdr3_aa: CASSLNEQFF

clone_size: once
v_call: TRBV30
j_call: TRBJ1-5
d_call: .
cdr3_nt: TGTGCCTGGAGTCAACAAGGCAATCAGCCCCAGCATTTT
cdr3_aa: CAWSQQGNQPQHF

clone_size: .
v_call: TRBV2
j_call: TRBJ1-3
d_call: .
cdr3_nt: TGTGCCAGCAGTGAATCTGGCCTCTCAAGTGGCACCATATATTTT
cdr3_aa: CASSESGLSSGTIYF

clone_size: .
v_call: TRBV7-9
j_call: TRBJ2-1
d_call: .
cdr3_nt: TGTGCCAGCAGCCTTAACACTGGACGGGGAAGCAATGAGCAGTTCTTC
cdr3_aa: CASSLNTGRGSNEQFF

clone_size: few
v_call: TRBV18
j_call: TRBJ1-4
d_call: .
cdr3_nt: TGTGCCAGCTCACCAAGTGGAGGGTTGACTGAAAAACTGTTTTTT
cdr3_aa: CASSPSGGLTEKLFF

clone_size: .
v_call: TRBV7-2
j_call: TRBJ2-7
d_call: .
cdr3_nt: TGTGCCAGCAGCGCCCAGCCGGGCGGGGTCGGCGAGCAGTACTTC
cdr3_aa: CASSAQPGGVGEQYF

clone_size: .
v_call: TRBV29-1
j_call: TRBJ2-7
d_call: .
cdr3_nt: TGCAGCGTTGAGTTACAGGGCGAGCAGTACTTC
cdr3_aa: CSVELQGEQYF

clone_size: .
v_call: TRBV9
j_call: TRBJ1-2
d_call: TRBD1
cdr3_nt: TGTGCCAGCAGCGACCCGGGACAGTTACTCCATGGCTACACCTTC
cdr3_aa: CASSDPGQLLHGYTF

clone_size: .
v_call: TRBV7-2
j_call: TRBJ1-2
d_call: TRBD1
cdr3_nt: TGTGCCAGCAGCGCGGAAACAGGGGGCTTCTATGGCTACACCTTC
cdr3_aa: CASSAETGGFYGYTF

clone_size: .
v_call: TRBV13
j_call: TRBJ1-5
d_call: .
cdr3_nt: TGTGCCAGCAGCACAAGGTGGGACTCCGGTCAGCCCCAGCATTTT
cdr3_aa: CASSTRWDSGQPQHF

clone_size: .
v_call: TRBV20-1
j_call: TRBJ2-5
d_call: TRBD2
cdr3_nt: TGCAGTGCTAGGGGGACTAGCCAGTACTTC
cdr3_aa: CSARGTSQYF

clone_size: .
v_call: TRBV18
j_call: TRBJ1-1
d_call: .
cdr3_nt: TGTGCCAGCTCACCACCGCCGGGTTCGGGGACTGAAGCTTTCTTT
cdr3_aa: CASSPPPGSGTEAFF

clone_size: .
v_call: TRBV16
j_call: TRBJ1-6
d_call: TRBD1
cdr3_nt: TGTGCCAGCAGCCTCCACGACAGGGGGCGGGATAATTCACCCCTCCACTTT
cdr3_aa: CASSLHDRGRDNSPLHF

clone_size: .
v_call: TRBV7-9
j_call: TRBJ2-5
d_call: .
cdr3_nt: TGTGCCAGCAGCTTGACCCCAGCAGGGCAAGAGACCCAGTACTTC
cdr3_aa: CASSLTPAGQETQYF

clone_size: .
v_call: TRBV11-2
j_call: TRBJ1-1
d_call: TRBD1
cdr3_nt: TGTGCCAGCAGCCTAGGACAGGGGCTGAGGAACACTGAAGCTTTCTTT
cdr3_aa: CASSLGQGLRNTEAFF

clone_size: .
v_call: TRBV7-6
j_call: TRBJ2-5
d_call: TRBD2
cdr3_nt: TGTGCCAGCAGCCCCCCCGGGGGGACGGCGGTTAGTGTGACCCAGTACTTC
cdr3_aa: CASSPPGGTAVSVTQYF

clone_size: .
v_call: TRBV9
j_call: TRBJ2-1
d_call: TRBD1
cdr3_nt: TGTGCCAGCAGCGTAGGGTATAGGGGGCGTGAGCAGTTCTTC
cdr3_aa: CASSVGYRGREQFF

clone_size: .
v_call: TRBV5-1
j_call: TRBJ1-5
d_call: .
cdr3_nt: TGCGCCAGCAGCCCCCAGGGGTTTAGCAATCAGCCCCAGCATTTT
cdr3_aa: CASSPQGFSNQPQHF

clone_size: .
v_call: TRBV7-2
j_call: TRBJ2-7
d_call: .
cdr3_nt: TGTGCCAGCAGCTTAGATGGTTCCGCGAGCTCCTACGAGCAGTACTTC
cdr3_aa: CASSLDGSASSYEQYF

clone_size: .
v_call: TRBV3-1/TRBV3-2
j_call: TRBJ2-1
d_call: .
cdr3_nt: TGTGCCAGCAACATAACACGGTCACGGGGAGTAGACAATGAGCAGTTCTTC
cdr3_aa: CASNITRSRGVDNEQFF

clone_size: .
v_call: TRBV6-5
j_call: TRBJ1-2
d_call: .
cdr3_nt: TGTGCCAGCAGTTACTCGGGGCAGGGGAATGGCTACACCTTC
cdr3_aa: CASSYSGQGNGYTF

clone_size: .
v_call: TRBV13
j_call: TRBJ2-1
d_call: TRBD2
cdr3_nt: TGTGCCAGCAGCCTACGGACTAGCGGGGGCCCCCTCCTACAACGAGATGAGCAGTTCTTC
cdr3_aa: CASSLRTSGGPLLQRDEQFF

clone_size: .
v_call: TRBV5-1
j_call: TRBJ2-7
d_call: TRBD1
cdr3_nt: TGCGCCAGCAGCTTATACACCGGGACAGAGCCCTACGAGCAGTACTTC
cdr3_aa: CASSLYTGTEPYEQYF

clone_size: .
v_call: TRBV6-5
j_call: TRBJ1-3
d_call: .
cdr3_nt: TGTGCCAGCAGCGTCGGTCGGGGAAACACCATATATTTT
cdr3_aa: CASSVGRGNTIYF

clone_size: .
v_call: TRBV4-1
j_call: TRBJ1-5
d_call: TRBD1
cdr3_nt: TGCGCCAGCAGCCAGGGGCGGACAGGGCAGCCCCAGCATTTT
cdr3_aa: CASSQGRTGQPQHF

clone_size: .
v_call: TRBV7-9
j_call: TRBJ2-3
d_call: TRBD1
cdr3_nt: TGTGCCAGCAGGTCCCCCCTGACGGACAGGGTGGGAGATACGCAGTATTTT
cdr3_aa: CASRSPLTDRVGDTQYF

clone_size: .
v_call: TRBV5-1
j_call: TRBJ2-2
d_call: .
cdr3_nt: TGCGCCAGCAGCTTGGAGGGGAACCCCGGGGAGCTGTTTTTT
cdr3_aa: CASSLEGNPGELFF

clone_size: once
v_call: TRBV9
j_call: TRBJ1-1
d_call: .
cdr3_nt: TGTGCCAGCAGCCTAGGCGTGGGGCTCGCTGAAGCTTTCTTT
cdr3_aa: CASSLGVGLAEAFF

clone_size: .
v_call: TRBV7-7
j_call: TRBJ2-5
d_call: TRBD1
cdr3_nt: TGTGCTAGCAGCTTAGGACAGGGGGCACGGTGGGAGACCCAGTACTTC
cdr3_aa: CASSLGQGARWETQYF

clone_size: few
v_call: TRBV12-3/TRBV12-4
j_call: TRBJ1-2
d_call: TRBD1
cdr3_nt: TGTGCCAGCACCGAACAGGGGGTATGGGGCTACACCTTC
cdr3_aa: CASTEQGVWGYTF

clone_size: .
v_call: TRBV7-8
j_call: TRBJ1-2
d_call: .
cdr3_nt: TGTGCCAGCAGCTTAATTGATGGGCGCTCGGGCTACACCTTC
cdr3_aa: CASSLIDGRSGYTF

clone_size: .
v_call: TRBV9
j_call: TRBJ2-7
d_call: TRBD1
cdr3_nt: TGTGCCAGCAGCCCAGGACAGGGGTTCGAGCAGTACTTC
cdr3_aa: CASSPGQGFEQYF

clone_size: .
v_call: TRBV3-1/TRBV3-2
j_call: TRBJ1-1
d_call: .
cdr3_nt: TGTGCCAGCAGCCCGGGTCGGACTGAAGCTTTCTTT
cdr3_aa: CASSPGRTEAFF

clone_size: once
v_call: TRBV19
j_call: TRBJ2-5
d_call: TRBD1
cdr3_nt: TGTGCCAGTGCAAAATTACCCCCGGGGACAGGGGCCGGGGAGACCCAGTACTTC
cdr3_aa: CASAKLPPGTGAGETQYF

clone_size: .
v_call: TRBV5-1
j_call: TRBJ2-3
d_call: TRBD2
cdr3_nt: TGCGCCAGCAGCCCTAAGCGGGGGGACACAGATACGCAGTATTTT
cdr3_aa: CASSPKRGDTDTQYF

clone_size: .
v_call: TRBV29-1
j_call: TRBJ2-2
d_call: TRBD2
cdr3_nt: TGCAGCGGCTCCCGGGGGGGAAACACCGGGGAGCTGTTTTTT
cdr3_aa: CSGSRGGNTGELFF